A selection of T cell receptor beta chains follows, all from one sample in a study of control samples from healthy donors and cancer patients. The table came from immunoSEQ multiplex PCR; TCRdb's copy has only in-frame clones and leaves some out. The data show approximately 150,000 clones, around 94% seen once. Source material: PBMCs. The origin of the receptors is a man between 60 and 75 years old with colorectal cancer. The CDR3 runs from the conserved cysteine through the conserved F or W. The D gene is left open where the match is weak. Size values are once, few and many counts, or a class for expanded clones, and some rows have none.

CASSLRDRGLNEQFF,TGTGCCAGCAGCCTCCGGGACAGGGGGCTCAATGAGCAGTTCTTC,TRBV3-1/TRBV3-2,TRBJ2-1,TRBD1,-
CASSLNDREGYGYTF,TGTGCCAGCAGCCTAAATGACAGGGAGGGGTATGGCTACACCTTC,TRBV4-2,TRBJ1-2,TRBD1,once
CASSRRTQAYEQYF,TGTGCCAGCAGCCGCCGGACACAAGCGTACGAGCAGTACTTC,TRBV6-5,TRBJ2-7,-,-
CASSSGRVSSYEQYF,TGTGCCAGCAGCTCGGGCAGGGTTAGCTCCTACGAGCAGTACTTC,TRBV7-9,TRBJ2-7,-,-
CATSRDLLDRQYTEAFF,TGTGCCACCAGCAGAGATCTCCTTGACAGGCAGTACACTGAAGCTTTCTTT,TRBV15,TRBJ1-1,-,-
CASSYSRQSFYGYTF,TGTGCCAGCAGTTACTCGCGGCAGAGCTTCTATGGCTACACCTTC,TRBV6-5,TRBJ1-2,-,-
CASTPGTSETDTQYF,TGTGCCAGCACGCCCGGGACTAGCGAGACAGATACGCAGTATTTT,TRBV21-1,TRBJ2-3,-,-
CASSPGTDTEAFF,TGTGCCAGCTCACCAGGGACAGACACTGAAGCTTTCTTT,TRBV18,TRBJ1-1,TRBD1,-
CASSQEASGANVLTF,TGTGCCAGCAGCCAAGAGGCCTCTGGGGCCAACGTCCTGACTTTC,TRBV4-2,TRBJ2-6,-,-
CASSYYTGDANYGYTF,TGTGCCAGCAGTTATTACACAGGGGACGCTAACTATGGCTACACCTTC,TRBV6-5,TRBJ1-2,TRBD1,few
CASMDRRIAYEQYF,TGTGCCAGCATGGATCGACGGATTGCCTACGAGCAGTACTTC,TRBV6-6,TRBJ2-7,-,-
CASSRRVGGFGNQPQHF,TGTGCCAGCAGTAGAAGGGTAGGGGGCTTTGGCAATCAGCCCCAGCATTTT,TRBV28,TRBJ1-5,TRBD1,-
CASSFQANYGYTF,TGTGCCAGCAGTTTCCAAGCTAACTATGGCTACACCTTC,TRBV28,TRBJ1-2,-,-
CASSLAQTGYTF,TGCGCCAGCAGCTTGGCGCAGACGGGCTACACCTTC,TRBV5-1,TRBJ1-2,-,few
CASSYSPESYEQYF,TGTGCCAGCAGTTACTCGCCCGAAAGCTACGAGCAGTACTTC,TRBV6-2/TRBV6-3,TRBJ2-7,-,-
CASGERPGLDWGRAFF,TGTGCCAGCGGCGAACGCCCGGGACTGGATTGGGGGAGAGCTTTCTTT,TRBV2,TRBJ1-1,-,-
CASSPGTSAQETQYF,TGTGCCAGCAGCCCGGGAACTAGCGCCCAAGAGACCCAGTACTTC,TRBV3-1/TRBV3-2,TRBJ2-5,TRBD2,-
CASSWDRVRQPQHF,TGTGCCAGCAGTTGGGACAGGGTTAGGCAGCCCCAGCATTTT,TRBV2,TRBJ1-5,TRBD1,-
CASSELSWDTDTQYF,TGTGCCAGCAGTGAATTGAGTTGGGACACAGATACGCAGTATTTT,TRBV6-1,TRBJ2-3,-,-
CASSLVGLGGYPDEQYF,TGTGCCAGCAGCTTAGTTGGTCTGGGCGGGTACCCCGACGAGCAGTACTTC,TRBV7-9,TRBJ2-7,-,-
CASSQDRSGYEQYF,TGCGCCAGCAGCCAAGATAGATCAGGCTACGAGCAGTACTTC,TRBV4-3,TRBJ2-7,-,-
CASSHRQGAGEAFF,TGCGCCAGCAGCCACCGACAGGGGGCTGGTGAAGCTTTCTTT,TRBV5-1,TRBJ1-1,TRBD1,few
CASSEAGDEQFF,TGTGCCAGCAGTGAAGCAGGAGATGAGCAGTTCTTC,TRBV6-1,TRBJ2-1,-,-
CASSFTRGGADQPQHF,TGTGCCAGCAGTTTTACGAGAGGGGGGGCTGATCAGCCCCAGCATTTT,TRBV27,TRBJ1-5,-,-
CASGDRVQETQYF,TGTGCCAGCGGGGACAGGGTCCAAGAGACCCAGTACTTC,TRBV27,TRBJ2-5,TRBD1,once
CASSISWGRSDTQYF,TGTGCCAGTAGTATATCGTGGGGTCGGAGTGATACGCAGTATTTT,TRBV19,TRBJ2-3,-,-
CASTLFPSGEKNIQYF,TGTGCCAGCACCCTATTCCCAAGCGGGGAAAAAAACATTCAGTACTTC,TRBV7-9,TRBJ2-4,TRBD2,-
CASSETGTGSNSPLHF,TGTGCCAGCAGTGAGACCGGGACAGGGAGTAATTCACCCCTCCACTTT,TRBV25-1,TRBJ1-6,TRBD1,-
CAICPPGNQPQHF,TGTGCCATATGCCCTCCCGGCAATCAGCCCCAGCATTTT,TRBV6-5,TRBJ1-5,-,-
CALSRQGNTEAFF,TGTGCCCTCTCCCGACAGGGGAACACTGAAGCTTTCTTT,TRBV30,TRBJ1-1,TRBD1,-
CASSQDYGTGYQPQHF,TGCGCCAGCAGCCAAGATTACGGGACAGGGTATCAGCCCCAGCATTTT,TRBV4-3,TRBJ1-5,TRBD1,-
CASSYTGEQYF,TGTGCCAGCAGTTACACAGGCGAGCAGTACTTC,TRBV6-6,TRBJ2-7,-,-
CASSAGTGGAGNTIYF,TGTGCCAGCAGCGCTGGGACAGGGGGCGCAGGAAACACCATATATTTT,TRBV11-3,TRBJ1-3,TRBD1,-
CASSQGANVLTF,TGTGCCAGCAGTCAGGGGGCCAACGTCCTGACTTTC,TRBV6-5,TRBJ2-6,-,-
CAWSVPPTNEQFF,TGTGCCTGGAGTGTACCCCCGACCAATGAGCAGTTCTTC,TRBV30,TRBJ2-1,-,-
CASLTPGTGDGETQYF,TGTGCCAGCCTCACTCCCGGGACAGGGGACGGGGAGACCCAGTACTTC,TRBV28,TRBJ2-5,TRBD1,-
CASSYTGPAGDTIYF,TGTGCCAGCAGTTACACGGGACCGGCGGGTGACACCATATATTTT,TRBV6-6,TRBJ1-3,-,-
CASSPGGVAGTTGELFF,TGTGCCAGCAGCCCAGGAGGGGTAGCGGGGACCACCGGGGAGCTGTTTTTT,TRBV9,TRBJ2-2,TRBD2,-
CASSFNQDFSYEQYF,TGTGCCAGCAGCTTTAATCAGGATTTCTCCTACGAGCAGTACTTC,TRBV7-2,TRBJ2-7,-,once
CSVVLYYEQYF,TGCAGCGTTGTGTTATACTACGAGCAGTACTTC,TRBV29-1,TRBJ2-7,-,-
CASSLRALGGQYF,TGTGCCAGCAGCTTAAGGGCCCTTGGCGGGCAGTACTTC,TRBV7-9,TRBJ2-7,-,-
CASTSLSGGTYNEQFF,TGTGCCAGCACCTCCCTTAGCGGGGGGACCTACAATGAGCAGTTCTTC,TRBV28,TRBJ2-1,TRBD2,once
CASSQSETPSTDTQYF,TGCGCCAGCAGTCAATCTGAGACTCCTAGCACAGATACGCAGTATTTT,TRBV23-1,TRBJ2-3,-,-
CASSPGTRNTGELFF,TGTGCCAGCAGCCCCGGGACTAGAAACACCGGGGAGCTGTTTTTT,TRBV5-4,TRBJ2-2,TRBD2,-
CAISESTRDGMSTDTQYF,TGTGCCATCAGTGAGTCAACCAGGGATGGTATGTCCACAGATACGCAGTATTTT,TRBV10-3,TRBJ2-3,-,-
CASSEGLGAGGIMTQYF,TGTGCCAGCAGTGAAGGGCTCGGAGCGGGGGGGATCATGACGCAGTATTTT,TRBV6-1,TRBJ2-3,TRBD2,-
CASSSPHGGRDTQYF,TGTGCCAGCAGCTCTCCTCACGGGGGGAGGGATACGCAGTATTTT,TRBV7-2,TRBJ2-3,TRBD2,-
CASSSYGPTGVMNTEAFF,TGCGCCAGCAGCTCCTACGGTCCGACAGGCGTTATGAACACTGAAGCTTTCTTT,TRBV5-1,TRBJ1-1,-,-
CASIQTGTGGYTF,TGTGCCAGTATTCAGACAGGGACTGGTGGCTACACCTTC,TRBV19,TRBJ1-2,TRBD1,-
CASSPRQDLNEKLFF,TGTGCCAGCAGCCCCCGGCAGGACCTAAATGAAAAACTGTTTTTT,TRBV9,TRBJ1-4,-,-
CASSEDRVYNEQFF,TGTGCCAGCAGCGAGGACAGGGTCTACAATGAGCAGTTCTTC,TRBV28,TRBJ2-1,TRBD1,-
CASSQEWQEVGNTIYF,TGCGCCAGCAGCCAAGAGTGGCAAGAGGTTGGAAACACCATATATTTT,TRBV4-3,TRBJ1-3,-,-
CASSSLTSGGRYNEQFF,TGTGCCAGCAGCTCCTTGACTAGCGGGGGGCGCTACAATGAGCAGTTCTTC,TRBV7-9,TRBJ2-1,TRBD2,-
CASSEFTDTQYF,TGTGCCAGCAGTGAATTCACAGATACGCAGTATTTT,TRBV6-1,TRBJ2-3,-,-
CASSEGAGALSGNTIYF,TGTGCCAGCAGCGAAGGGGCAGGGGCCCTCTCTGGAAACACCATATATTTT,TRBV9,TRBJ1-3,-,-
CASSPGGGWTQYF,TGTGCCAGCAGCCCCGGAGGTGGGTGGACCCAGTACTTC,TRBV11-2,TRBJ2-5,-,-
CASSRSDRGLGTEAFF,TGTGCCAGCTCACGTTCGGACCGGGGGCTGGGCACTGAAGCTTTCTTT,TRBV18,TRBJ1-1,-,-
CASSQGKRKYEQFF,TGTGCCAGCAGCCAAGGGAAACGTAAGTACGAGCAGTTCTTC,TRBV3-1/TRBV3-2,TRBJ2-1,-,-
CASSQEAQISGNTIYF,TGTGCCAGCAGCCAAGAAGCACAGATCTCTGGAAACACCATATATTTT,TRBV3-1/TRBV3-2,TRBJ1-3,-,-
CASSLGTGNEKLFF,TGTGCCAGCAGCCTAGGGACAGGGAATGAAAAACTGTTTTTT,TRBV5-6,TRBJ1-4,TRBD1,-